This TCR beta chain was recorded in a study of Ad26.COV2.S vaccination and SARS-CoV-2 variants. Looking at the study overall: Donor allocation was to the COV1001 Ad26.COV2.S trial arm.

Treatment reported: around 19 received Ad26.COV2.S at low or high dose, single or two shots; roughly 5 received placebo; per-sample allocation not given. The study sampled participants on day 63 after the first vaccine or placebo injection. The sample came from a Boston adult aged 18-55 years. Ad26 vector vaccine expressed Wuhan-strain SARS-CoV-2 spike. J gave up 1 base and V 2 bases, and 0 bases lay outside the gene matches. Germline V CDR1 and CDR2: KGHSH, LQKENI. This CDR3 spans 15 amino acids. About this clone: No antigen is known for it.

Broader study findings: While placebo recipients had lower spike-specific TCR breadth, vaccine recipients had more.

Sequencing was performed with immunoSEQ multiplex PCR; in TCRdb, only in-frame clones are kept and a portion is missing. The data contain roughly 320,000 clones, around four fifths of them seen just once; the ten biggest clones take up 2.1%. Sequencing used peripheral blood, obtained in a trial of Ad26.COV2.S vaccine versus placebo. This clonotype was obtained from a person aged 18 to 59 who received the Ad26.COV2.S COVID-19 vaccine or a placebo. The chain links TRBV18 to TRBJ2-2; 8 bases match TRBD2. CDR3 protein: CASSPSGGNTGELFF. CDR3 sequence (DNA): TGTGCCAGCTCACCAAGCGGGGGGAACACCGGGGAGCTGTTTTTT.